The 20 T cell receptor beta chains below all came from one sample that was sequenced in a study of blood T cell repertoires in COVID-19. Here immunoSEQ multiplex PCR was the method, and the copy in TCRdb shows in-frame clones only, minus some. The table includes approximately 100,000 clones, roughly 84% detected once. Sample: peripheral blood. The receptors derive from a human donor in a cohort sampled during active or convalescent COVID-19.

V usage is TRBV14 and J usage is TRBJ2-1; a possible D gene is TRBD1 (6 bases). CDR1 and CDR2 from the germline V gene are SGHDN and FVKESK. The CDR3 length is 13 residues. Trimming cost V 6 bases and J 4 bases, with 10 bases left between them. CDR3 sequence (DNA): TGTGCCAGCAGTAACAGGGTTTACAATGAGCAGTTCTTC. It translates to CASSNRVYNEQFF.

This sequence joins TRBV30 and TRBJ1-5; D possibly corresponds to TRBD1 (6 bases). The CDR3 covers 14 residues. Germline assignment: CDR1 GTSNPN and CDR2 SVGIG (reference sequence). V was pared by 3 bases and J by 2 bases, with 11 bases between. The CDR3 DNA follows: TGTGCCTGGAGCGGTCCAGGGGGCAATCAGCCCCAGCATTTT. The encoded protein is CAWSGPGGNQPQHF.

This chain uses TRBV6-5 with TRBJ1-1; D gene unclear. V lost 7 bases, J lost 2 bases, and 14 bases lay in between. The length of the CDR3 is 14 residues. CDR1 is MNHEY, CDR2 SVGAGI, per germline. CDR3 bases: TGTGCCAGCACCCCCGGGAGAGCCAACACTGAAGCTTTCTTT. It encodes CASTPGRANTEAFF.

The gene calls are TRBV14 and TRBJ1-2; TRBD1 matches at 8 bases. Germline CDR1 is SGHDN and CDR2 is FVKESK. V lost 4 bases to trimming and J lost 9 bases; unmatched junction nucleotides: 13. The CDR3 has 15 amino acids. CDR3 sequence (DNA): TGTGCCAGCAGCCTAGCACTCGACAGGGGAAGTAGCTACACCTTC. Translating gives CASSLALDRGSSYTF.

This clone was counted at least ten times. The chain couples TRBV4-1 to TRBJ1-2, with D possibly matching TRBD1 (5 bases). This CDR3 comprises 16 residues. Germline lookup yields CDR1 MGHRA and CDR2 YSYEKL. The V end lost 0 bases, the J end lost 0 bases, and 11 bases lay between the germline ends. The CDR3 sequence: CASSQDEGVANYGYTF. The CDR3, as DNA: TGCGCCAGCAGCCAAGATGAAGGGGTAGCTAACTATGGCTACACCTTC.

The V call is TRBV4-1, the J call TRBJ1-5; weak D call: TRBD1 (5 bases). CDR3 length: 15 residues. The V gene lost 0 bases and the J gene lost 6 bases, with 12 bases spanning the gap. In germline, CDR1 is MGHRA, CDR2 YSYEKL. The chain's CDR3 is CASSQDAPDSQPQHF. In nucleotides, the CDR3 is TGCGCCAGCAGCCAAGACGCCCCCGACAGTCAGCCCCAGCATTTT.

The chain combines TRBV6-6 with TRBJ1-6, with TRBD1 as a possible D gene (5 bases). The CDR3 totals 14 residues. From germline, CDR1 is MNHNY and CDR2 SVGAGI (reference sequence). V lost 6 bases to trimming and J lost 14 bases, with 20 bases between them. In DNA, the CDR3 is TGTGCCAGCAGACTACCCAGGGATTCTGGGGCCCTCCACTTT. This translates into CASRLPRDSGALHF.

The rearrangement uses TRBV7-2 and TRBJ2-5, with 12 bases aligning to TRBD2. This CDR3 contains 15 residues. CDR1 and CDR2 from the germline V gene are SGHTA and FQGNSA. Trimming cost V 3 bases and J 1 base; bases outside gene matches: 0. CDR3 nucleotide sequence: TGTGCCAGCAGCTTGACTAGCGGGAGCCAAGAGACCCAGTACTTC. Translating it yields CASSLTSGSQETQYF.

As DNA, the CDR3 is TGTGCCAGCAGCCTGGGGGCTAATGACAATGAGCAGTTCTTC. Protein product: CASSLGANDNEQFF. This chain links TRBV7-3 with TRBJ2-1; tentative D call: TRBD1 (6 bases). This CDR3 is 14 amino acids long. The germline V and J ends were trimmed by 5 bases and 5 bases, with 13 bases remaining between them. The V gene's germline CDR1 is SGHTA and CDR2 FQGTGA.

For the CDR3, the DNA is TGTGCCAGCAGCTTTCCTTCTGGAAACACCATATATTTT. This encodes CASSFPSGNTIYF. The chain uses TRBV5-4 and TRBJ1-3, with D uncertain. Per the germline V gene, CDR1 is SGHNT and CDR2 is YYREEE (reference sequence). The CDR3 extends over 13 amino acids. V lost 2 bases and J 1 base, leaving 4 bases between the germline ends.

This clone came up once. The chain uses TRBV2 and TRBJ1-5, with 7 bases matching TRBD1. With 6 bases clipped from V and 0 bases from J, the junction kept 8 bases outside the gene matches. Germline CDR1 and CDR2: SNHLY and FYNNEI. This CDR3 spans 16 amino acids. This chain's CDR3 is CASSLIRGNSNQPQHF. CDR3 DNA sequence: TGTGCCAGCAGCCTCATCAGGGGGAATAGCAATCAGCCCCAGCATTTT.

The chain is built from TRBV18 and TRBJ1-3, with D possibly matching TRBD1 (5 bases). This CDR3 comprises 15 residues. CDR1 KGHSH and CDR2 LQKENI come from the germline V gene. Trimming removed 6 bases from V and 0 bases from J, with 12 bases in between. The CDR3 DNA follows: TGTGCCAGCTCTCCGGTCAGGGACTCTGGAAACACCATATATTTT. Residues: CASSPVRDSGNTIYF. The variable domain in full, with the rest retrieved from reference TRBV18 and TRBJ1-3, is NAGVMQNPRHLVRRRGQEARLRCSPMKGHSHVYWYRQLPEEGLKFMVYLQKENIIDESGMPKERFSAEFPKEGPSILRIQQVVRGDSAAYFCASSPVRDSGNTIYFGEGSWLTVV.

The chain uses TRBV4-2 and TRBJ2-7; tentatively, D is TRBD2 (5 bases). The CDR3 has 15 amino acids. The V end was cut by 1 base, the J end by 6 bases, with 16 bases between. CDR1 is LGHNA and CDR2 is YNFKEQ in the germline V gene. CDR3 sequence (DNA): TGTGCCAGCAGCCAAGGGAGGCGGGTGGGTTCCGAGCAGTACTTC. Translated: CASSQGRRVGSEQYF.

The V gene is TRBV19, the J gene TRBJ2-2; D not resolved. The CDR3 runs 13 residues. With 3 bases removed from V and 4 bases from J, the gap between germline ends came to 6 bases. CDR1 and CDR2 from the germline V gene are LNHDA and SQIVND (reference sequence). The DNA for the CDR3 is TGTGCCAGTAGTATCCGAGGCACCGGGGAGCTGTTTTTT. This codes for CASSIRGTGELFF.

The chain has TRBV9 and TRBJ2-2; possibly TRBD1 for D (5 bases). The CDR3 length is 14 residues. Germline CDR1 SGDLS, CDR2 YYNGEE. Trimming left V 0 bases short and J 4 bases short, with 7 bases between. The CDR3 region is CASSVGGGTGELFF. Written as DNA, the CDR3 is TGTGCCAGCAGCGTAGGGGGCGGCACCGGGGAGCTGTTTTTT. Full variable domain (outside the CDR3, taken from reference TRBV9 and TRBJ2-2): DSGVTQTPKHLITATGQRVTLRCSPRSGDLSVYWYQQSLDQGLQFLIQYYNGEERAKGNILERFSAQQFPDLHSELNLSSLELGDSALYFCASSVGGGTGELFFGEGSRLTVL.

The chain has TRBV27 and TRBJ2-2; maybe TRBD2 (7 bases). V lost 4 bases, J lost 7 bases, and 13 bases lay in between. This CDR3 contains 14 residues. The germline gives CDR1 MNHEY, CDR2 SMNVEV (reference sequence). The CDR3, as DNA: TGTGCCAGCAGTTCGTGGGGGGGCAACGGGGAGCTGTTTTTT. Translating gives CASSSWGGNGELFF.

The J gene is TRBJ1-5, the V gene TRBV4-1; D not certain. V lost 0 bases and J lost 2, with 20 bases in between. This CDR3 is 19 amino acids long. Germline CDR1 is MGHRA and CDR2 is YSYEKL. The CDR3 spells CASSQDFGLRRSGNQPQHF. CDR3 nucleotide sequence: TGCGCCAGCAGCCAAGATTTCGGACTGCGAAGGAGTGGCAATCAGCCCCAGCATTTT.

The rearrangement uses TRBV2 and TRBJ1-5; weak D call: TRBD1 (6 bases). This CDR3 region has 13 residues. The ends were cut back, 11 bases at V and 3 bases at J, with 14 bases in the middle. Germline V gives CDR1 SNHLY, CDR2 FYNNEI. This chain's CDR3 is CAGNRDTNQPQHF. Here the CDR3 DNA reads TGTGCCGGCAACCGGGACACCAATCAGCCCCAGCATTTT. Full variable domain (outside the CDR3, taken from reference TRBV2 and TRBJ1-5): EPEVTQTPSHQVTQMGQEVILRCVPISNHLYFYWYRQILGQKVEFLVSFYNNEISEKSEIFDDQFSVERPDGSNFTLKIRSTKLEDSAMYFCAGNRDTNQPQHFGDGTRLSIL.

The V and J genes are TRBV11-1 and TRBJ1-2; the D is unclear. The CDR3 runs to 16 residues. Germline assignment: CDR1 SGHAT and CDR2 FQDESV (reference sequence). V dropped 6 bases and J dropped 0 bases, with 17 bases sitting between them. This CDR3 reads CASSYIGGRANYGYTF. In DNA, the CDR3 is TGTGCCAGCAGTTATATTGGAGGGAGAGCTAACTATGGCTACACCTTC.

This sequence joins TRBV5-1 and TRBJ2-1; TRBD2 aligns across 9 bases. The CDR3 totals 17 residues. The junction had 11 bases not matched to a gene; V was cut back by 4 bases and J by 3 bases. Germline lookup yields CDR1 SGHRS and CDR2 YFSETQ. This CDR3 is CASSLDQLAGYYNEQFF. As DNA, the CDR3 is TGCGCCAGCAGCCTGGATCAGCTAGCGGGGTACTACAATGAGCAGTTCTTC.